These T cell receptor beta chains were read from a single sample in a study of somatic mutations in cytotoxic T cells in rheumatoid arthritis. Generated by immunoSEQ multiplex PCR, the TCRdb table keeps only in-frame clones and is missing some. Among around 18,000 clones listed, roughly 77% were seen once. What was sequenced was CD8+ T cells sorted from blood. Receptors originate from an adult with rheumatoid arthritis. Each CDR3 is given with its conserved first and last residue. A D gene is named only where the DNA matches it firmly. The listing skips clone size in some rows; elsewhere it reads once, few, many or a size class.

CDR3nt: TGTGCCAGCAGTCAGCGAGGGACTAGCGGAAACCAAGAGACCCAGTACTTC; CDR3aa: CASSQRGTSGNQETQYF; v_gene: TRBV27; j_gene: TRBJ2-5; len: 17; abundance: .; d_gene: TRBD2
CDR3nt: TGCGCCAGCAGCCGAAGGGAGGGCCTCCCTCCAGATACGCAGTATTTT; CDR3aa: CASSRREGLPPDTQYF; v_gene: TRBV4-3; j_gene: TRBJ2-3; len: 16; abundance: .; d_gene: TRBD2
CDR3nt: TGTGCCAGTAGTATGGCCCCAGGCTCCTACAATGAGCAGTTCTTC; CDR3aa: CASSMAPGSYNEQFF; v_gene: TRBV19; j_gene: TRBJ2-1; len: 15; abundance: .; d_gene: .
CDR3nt: TGTGCCAGGACGTTCCGGACAGTGTCGAACACCGGGGAGCTGTTTTTT; CDR3aa: CARTFRTVSNTGELFF; v_gene: TRBV28; j_gene: TRBJ2-2; len: 16; abundance: .; d_gene: .
CDR3nt: TGTGCCAGTAGAGGTGGGGCTAATGAAAAACTGTTTTTT; CDR3aa: CASRGGANEKLFF; v_gene: TRBV19; j_gene: TRBJ1-4; len: 13; abundance: .; d_gene: .
CDR3nt: TGTGCCAGCAGTTACGAAGCCTTCAGGGTTCGCTCCTACGAGCAGTACTTC; CDR3aa: CASSYEAFRVRSYEQYF; v_gene: TRBV7-8; j_gene: TRBJ2-7; len: 17; abundance: .; d_gene: .
CDR3nt: TGTGCCAGCACCAGACAGGTGAGCAATCAGCCCCAGCATTTT; CDR3aa: CASTRQVSNQPQHF; v_gene: TRBV2; j_gene: TRBJ1-5; len: 14; abundance: .; d_gene: .
CDR3nt: TGCAGCGTTGAAGATCCAAGGGGAAGCTCCTACGAGCAGTACTTC; CDR3aa: CSVEDPRGSSYEQYF; v_gene: TRBV29-1; j_gene: TRBJ2-7; len: 15; abundance: few; d_gene: .
CDR3nt: TGTGCCAGCAGCTCTACGGGACTAGTCGTGCAGTACTTC; CDR3aa: CASSSTGLVVQYF; v_gene: TRBV11-3; j_gene: TRBJ2-7; len: 13; abundance: .; d_gene: TRBD2
CDR3nt: TGTGCCATCGCGGGGCCCTCCTACGAGCAGTACTTC; CDR3aa: CAIAGPSYEQYF; v_gene: TRBV7-9; j_gene: TRBJ2-7; len: 12; abundance: .; d_gene: .
CDR3nt: TGCGCCAGCAGCCAAGAGTTTAGCGGGAGTTTCTACGAGCAGTACTTC; CDR3aa: CASSQEFSGSFYEQYF; v_gene: TRBV4-1; j_gene: TRBJ2-7; len: 16; abundance: .; d_gene: TRBD2
CDR3nt: TGTGCCATCAATTCCGGGTTGACCATATATTTT; CDR3aa: CAINSGLTIYF; v_gene: TRBV10-3; j_gene: TRBJ1-3; len: 11; abundance: .; d_gene: .
CDR3nt: TGTGCCAGCAGCCCCGTGGGGCCCGACCCTTACGAGCAGTACTTC; CDR3aa: CASSPVGPDPYEQYF; v_gene: TRBV6-5; j_gene: TRBJ2-7; len: 15; abundance: .; d_gene: .
CDR3nt: TGTGCCAGTAGTATCCCACCTTCGACAGGACCGAACACTGAAGCTTTCTTT; CDR3aa: CASSIPPSTGPNTEAFF; v_gene: TRBV19; j_gene: TRBJ1-1; len: 17; abundance: .; d_gene: .
CDR3nt: TGTGCCAGCAGTTTAGGCGGGGGGAATGAGCAGTTCTTC; CDR3aa: CASSLGGGNEQFF; v_gene: TRBV7-3; j_gene: TRBJ2-1; len: 13; abundance: .; d_gene: TRBD2
CDR3nt: TGTGCCACCGCACCTATTAAAAGCGAGGATACGCAGTATTTT; CDR3aa: CATAPIKSEDTQYF; v_gene: TRBV25-1; j_gene: TRBJ2-3; len: 14; abundance: .; d_gene: .
CDR3nt: TGTGCCAGCTCACGGACTAGCGGGAGTGTCAATGAGCAGTTCTTC; CDR3aa: CASSRTSGSVNEQFF; v_gene: TRBV18; j_gene: TRBJ2-1; len: 15; abundance: .; d_gene: TRBD2
CDR3nt: TGTGCCATCAGTGAGTCCACAGGAAGCAATCAGCCCCAGCATTTT; CDR3aa: CAISESTGSNQPQHF; v_gene: TRBV10-3; j_gene: TRBJ1-5; len: 15; abundance: .; d_gene: .
CDR3nt: TGTGCCTGGAACTTTGGCAGGCCCAATAGCAATCAGCCCCAGCATTTT; CDR3aa: CAWNFGRPNSNQPQHF; v_gene: TRBV30; j_gene: TRBJ1-5; len: 16; abundance: .; d_gene: .
CDR3nt: TGTGCCAGCAGCATAGGGAGGCCCGGGGAGCTGTTTTTT; CDR3aa: CASSIGRPGELFF; v_gene: TRBV6-5; j_gene: TRBJ2-2; len: 13; abundance: .; d_gene: .
CDR3nt: TGTGCCAGTACCCCTGGGGGCGGGAGCAACGAGCAGTTCTTC; CDR3aa: CASTPGGGSNEQFF; v_gene: TRBV19; j_gene: TRBJ2-1; len: 14; abundance: .; d_gene: .
CDR3nt: TGTGCCAGCAGCTTCGGGACGCAGAATGGCTACACCTTC; CDR3aa: CASSFGTQNGYTF; v_gene: TRBV5-6; j_gene: TRBJ1-2; len: 13; abundance: .; d_gene: .
CDR3nt: TGTGCCAGCAGGACAGGGGTCACTGAAGCTTTCTTT; CDR3aa: CASRTGVTEAFF; v_gene: TRBV6-5; j_gene: TRBJ1-1; len: 12; abundance: few; d_gene: TRBD1
CDR3nt: TGTGCCAGCAGTCACGGACAGGGGGCCCAAGAGACCCAGTACTTC; CDR3aa: CASSHGQGAQETQYF; v_gene: TRBV27; j_gene: TRBJ2-5; len: 15; abundance: .; d_gene: TRBD1
CDR3nt: TGCGCCAGCAGCCCAAACAGGGGTGACTACGAGCAGTACTTC; CDR3aa: CASSPNRGDYEQYF; v_gene: TRBV4-1; j_gene: TRBJ2-7; len: 14; abundance: few; d_gene: TRBD1
CDR3nt: TGTGCCAGCAGCTTAGAGGGTGGCTACGAGCAGTACTTC; CDR3aa: CASSLEGGYEQYF; v_gene: TRBV7-2; j_gene: TRBJ2-7; len: 13; abundance: .; d_gene: .
CDR3nt: TGTGCCAGCAGCGTAGCTTATTCAGGCGGCGGACTTAGCACAGATACGCAGTATTTT; CDR3aa: CASSVAYSGGGLSTDTQYF; v_gene: TRBV9; j_gene: TRBJ2-3; len: 19; abundance: once; d_gene: .
CDR3nt: TGTGCCAGCAGTTACGGGTCTGGGAACACTGAAGCTTTCTTT; CDR3aa: CASSYGSGNTEAFF; v_gene: TRBV6-6; j_gene: TRBJ1-1; len: 14; abundance: .; d_gene: .
CDR3nt: TGTGCCAGCAGTGAGGGCAGCCCCTACGAGCAGTACTTC; CDR3aa: CASSEGSPYEQYF; v_gene: TRBV6-1; j_gene: TRBJ2-7; len: 13; abundance: few; d_gene: .
CDR3nt: TGCGCCAGCAGTGATGGGTCAGCCTACGAGCAGTACTTC; CDR3aa: CASSDGSAYEQYF; v_gene: TRBV10-2; j_gene: TRBJ2-7; len: 13; abundance: .; d_gene: .
CDR3nt: TGCAGCACCCCTGGGGGAATAGACTATGGCTACACCTTC; CDR3aa: CSTPGGIDYGYTF; v_gene: TRBV29-1; j_gene: TRBJ1-2; len: 13; abundance: .; d_gene: .
CDR3nt: TGTGCCAGCAGCGGCCCACAGGGGAAGGAAAGCACCGGGGAGCTGTTTTTT; CDR3aa: CASSGPQGKESTGELFF; v_gene: TRBV11-2; j_gene: TRBJ2-2; len: 17; abundance: .; d_gene: TRBD1
CDR3nt: TGTGCCAGCACCGAGGGACTCTCTGGAAACACCATATATTTT; CDR3aa: CASTEGLSGNTIYF; v_gene: TRBV2; j_gene: TRBJ1-3; len: 14; abundance: few; d_gene: .